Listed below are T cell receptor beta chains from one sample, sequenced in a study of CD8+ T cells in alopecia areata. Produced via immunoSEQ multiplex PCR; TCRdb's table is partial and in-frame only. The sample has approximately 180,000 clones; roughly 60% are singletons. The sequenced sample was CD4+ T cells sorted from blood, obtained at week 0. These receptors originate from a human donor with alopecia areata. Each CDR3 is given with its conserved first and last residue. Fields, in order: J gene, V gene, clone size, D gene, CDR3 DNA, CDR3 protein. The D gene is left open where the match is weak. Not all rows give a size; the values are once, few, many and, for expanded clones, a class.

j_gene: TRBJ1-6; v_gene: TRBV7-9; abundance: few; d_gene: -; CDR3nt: TGTGCCAGCAGCTTAGGGGGGATCGGTTCACCCCTCCACTTT; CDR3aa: CASSLGGIGSPLHF
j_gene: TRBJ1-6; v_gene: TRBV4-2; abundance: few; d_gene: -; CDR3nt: TGTGCCAGCAGCTTGGAGTCGGGCAATTCACCCCTCCACTTT; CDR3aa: CASSLESGNSPLHF
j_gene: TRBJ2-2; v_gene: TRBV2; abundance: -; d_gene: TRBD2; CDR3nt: TGTGCCAGCAGCCAGACTAGCTTCCCCCAAGCCGGGGAGCTGTTTTTT; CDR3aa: CASSQTSFPQAGELFF
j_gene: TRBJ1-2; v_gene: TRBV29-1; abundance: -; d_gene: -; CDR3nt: TGCAGCGTCGGTGGACACGCAAACTATGGCTACACCTTC; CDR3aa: CSVGGHANYGYTF
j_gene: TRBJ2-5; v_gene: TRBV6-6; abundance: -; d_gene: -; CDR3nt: TGTGCCAGCAGTTACGACGTTATTACCCAGTACTTC; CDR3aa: CASSYDVITQYF
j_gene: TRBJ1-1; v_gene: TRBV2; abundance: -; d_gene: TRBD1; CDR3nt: TGTGCCAGCAGACTACAGGGGCCTAACACTGAAGCTTTCTTT; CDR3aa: CASRLQGPNTEAFF
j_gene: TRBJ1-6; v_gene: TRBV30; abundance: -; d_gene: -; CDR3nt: TGTGCCTGGAGTATCTCCCGTCAGCGGAATTCACCCCTCCACTTT; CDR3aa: CAWSISRQRNSPLHF
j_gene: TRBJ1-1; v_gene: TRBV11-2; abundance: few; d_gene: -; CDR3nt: TGTGCCAGCAGCTTGGGGACGAACACTGAAGCTTTCTTT; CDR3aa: CASSLGTNTEAFF
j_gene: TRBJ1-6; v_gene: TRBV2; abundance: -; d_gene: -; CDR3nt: TGTGCCAGCACCCAGCAATCGAGCAATTCACCCCTCCACTTT; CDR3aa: CASTQQSSNSPLHF
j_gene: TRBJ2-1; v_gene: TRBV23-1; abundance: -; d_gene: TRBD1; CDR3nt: TGCGCCAGCACCACAGGGGGTCCTAGGGGCCTCACATACAACAATGAGCAGTTCTTC; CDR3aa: CASTTGGPRGLTYNNEQFF
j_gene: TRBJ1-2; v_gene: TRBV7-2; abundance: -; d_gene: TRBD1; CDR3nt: TGTGCCAGCAGCTTGGACAGGGTAAATGGCTACACCTTC; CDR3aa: CASSLDRVNGYTF
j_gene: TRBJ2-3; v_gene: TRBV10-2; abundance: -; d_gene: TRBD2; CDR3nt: TGCGCCAGCAGTGAACCAACTGGACTAGCAGATACGCAGTATTTT; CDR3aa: CASSEPTGLADTQYF
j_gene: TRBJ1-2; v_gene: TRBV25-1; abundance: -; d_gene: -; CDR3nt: TGTGCCAGCACACCCCCCGGGACACTCTATGGCTACACCTTC; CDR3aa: CASTPPGTLYGYTF
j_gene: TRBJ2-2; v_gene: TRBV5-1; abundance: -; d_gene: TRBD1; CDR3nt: TGCGCCAGCAGCTTCGACAGGGGTTTTAGCGACACCGGGGAGCTGTTTTTT; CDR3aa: CASSFDRGFSDTGELFF
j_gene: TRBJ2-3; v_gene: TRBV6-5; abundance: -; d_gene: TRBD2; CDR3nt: TGTGCCAGCAGGCTGGGACTATCGACAGATACGCAGTATTTT; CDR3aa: CASRLGLSTDTQYF
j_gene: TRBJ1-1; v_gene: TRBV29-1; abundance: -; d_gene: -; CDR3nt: TGCAGCGTTGAAGGGCAGGGCCACGTCACTGAAGCTTTCTTT; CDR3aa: CSVEGQGHVTEAFF
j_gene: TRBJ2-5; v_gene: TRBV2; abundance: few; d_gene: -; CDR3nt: TGTGCCAGCAGTGGTTTGGGTACTGCGGTAGAGACCCAGTACTTC; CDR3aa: CASSGLGTAVETQYF
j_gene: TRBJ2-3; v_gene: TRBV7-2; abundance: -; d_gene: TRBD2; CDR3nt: TGTGCCAGCAGAACCGGTGGGGGGGCAGATACGCAGTATTTT; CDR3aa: CASRTGGGADTQYF
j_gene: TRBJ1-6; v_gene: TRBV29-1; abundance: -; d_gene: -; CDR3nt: TGCAGCGTTGGTATGGGGGTGGGTTCACCCCTCCACTTT; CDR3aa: CSVGMGVGSPLHF
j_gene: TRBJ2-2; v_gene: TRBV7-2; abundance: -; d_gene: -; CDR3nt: TGTGCCAGCAGCTTACAACTAACCGGGGAGCTGTTTTTT; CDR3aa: CASSLQLTGELFF
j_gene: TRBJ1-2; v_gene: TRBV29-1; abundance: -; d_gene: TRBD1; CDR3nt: TGCAGCGTTGGTCCGCCGGGACAGGGGAAAGGCTACACCTTC; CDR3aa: CSVGPPGQGKGYTF
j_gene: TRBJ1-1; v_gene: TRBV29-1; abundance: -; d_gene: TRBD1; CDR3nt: TGCAGCGCCAAGGGAGGACAGGGCTTCGAAGAATATGAAGCTTTCTTT; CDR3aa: CSAKGGQGFEEYEAFF
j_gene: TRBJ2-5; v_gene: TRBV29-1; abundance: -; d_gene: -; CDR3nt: TGCAGCGTTGGCGAGGGGAACCAAGAGACCCAGTACTTC; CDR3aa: CSVGEGNQETQYF
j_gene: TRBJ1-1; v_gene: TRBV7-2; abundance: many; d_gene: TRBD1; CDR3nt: TGTGCCAGCAGCTTACTCCCGCCAGGGGGAGGGACTGAAGCTTTCTTT; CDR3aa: CASSLLPPGGGTEAFF
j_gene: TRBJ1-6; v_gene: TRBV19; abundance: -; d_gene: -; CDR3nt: TGTGCCAGTAGTATATCACCGTGGCAGACTAATTCACCCCTCCACTTT; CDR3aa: CASSISPWQTNSPLHF
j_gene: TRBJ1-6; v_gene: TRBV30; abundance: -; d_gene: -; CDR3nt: TGTGCCTGGAGTGGGGTCGGGTATAATTCACCCCTCCACTTT; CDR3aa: CAWSGVGYNSPLHF
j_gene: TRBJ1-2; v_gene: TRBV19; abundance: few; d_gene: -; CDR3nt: TGTGCCAGTACCAGGGGCGGGTACTATGGCTACACCTTC; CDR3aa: CASTRGGYYGYTF
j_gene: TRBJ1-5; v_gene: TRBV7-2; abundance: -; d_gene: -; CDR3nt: TGTGCCAGCAGCTTCGCTAGGACAGAGCCCCAGCATTTT; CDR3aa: CASSFARTEPQHF
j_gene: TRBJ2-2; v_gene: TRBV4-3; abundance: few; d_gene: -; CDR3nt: TGCGCCAGCAGCCAGGATCCGTCTAGCTTCACCGGGGAGCTGTTTTTT; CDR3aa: CASSQDPSSFTGELFF
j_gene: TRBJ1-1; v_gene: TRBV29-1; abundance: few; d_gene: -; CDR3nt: TGCAGCGTTGATCCGGACAGATATAACACTGAAGCTTTCTTT; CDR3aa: CSVDPDRYNTEAFF
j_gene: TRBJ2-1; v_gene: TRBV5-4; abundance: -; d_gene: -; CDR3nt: TGTGCCAGCAGCCCCTTGGGAACTGCTGGACTCAATGAGCAGTTCTTC; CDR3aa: CASSPLGTAGLNEQFF
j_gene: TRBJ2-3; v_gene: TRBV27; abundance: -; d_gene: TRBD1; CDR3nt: TGTGCCAGCAGTCCCACAGGGGGCCTTTCCACAGATACGCAGTATTTT; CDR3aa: CASSPTGGLSTDTQYF
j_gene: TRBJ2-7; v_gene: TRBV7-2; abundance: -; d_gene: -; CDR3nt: TGTGCCAGCAGCTTAAGTGTAGGGGGATCCTACGAGCAGTACTTC; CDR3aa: CASSLSVGGSYEQYF
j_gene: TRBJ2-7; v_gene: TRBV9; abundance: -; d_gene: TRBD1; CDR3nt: TGTGCCAGCAGCGTCGGACAGGGGGTATCCTACGAGCAGTACTTC; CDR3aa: CASSVGQGVSYEQYF
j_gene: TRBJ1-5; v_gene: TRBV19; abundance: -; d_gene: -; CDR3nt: TGTGCCAGTAGTATAGAAAGCATGGGGCATAGCAATCAGCCCCAGCATTTT; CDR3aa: CASSIESMGHSNQPQHF
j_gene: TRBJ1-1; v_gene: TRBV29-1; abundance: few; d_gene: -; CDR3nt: TGCAGCTCCCAATCACGTGGGGGTCCCGGGAACACTGAAGCTTTCTTT; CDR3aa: CSSQSRGGPGNTEAFF
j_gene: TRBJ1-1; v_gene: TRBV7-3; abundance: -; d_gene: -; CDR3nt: TGTGCCAGCAGCCCAGGGCTTTCTGAAGCTTTCTTT; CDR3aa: CASSPGLSEAFF
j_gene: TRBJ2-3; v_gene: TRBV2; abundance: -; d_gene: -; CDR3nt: TGTGCCAGCAGTCCAGGGTCCACAGATACGCAGTATTTT; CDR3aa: CASSPGSTDTQYF
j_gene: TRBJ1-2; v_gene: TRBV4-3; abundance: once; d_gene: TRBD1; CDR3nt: TGCGCCAGCAGCCAAGAAACAGGGGGGTATGGCTACACCTTC; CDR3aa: CASSQETGGYGYTF
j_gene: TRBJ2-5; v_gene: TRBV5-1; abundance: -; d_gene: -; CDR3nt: TGCGCCAGCGGTAGGGTGGGAGAGACCCAGTACTTC; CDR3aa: CASGRVGETQYF
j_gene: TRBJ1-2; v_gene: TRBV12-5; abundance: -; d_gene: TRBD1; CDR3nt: TGTGCTAGTGGGGGACAGGGCAACTATGGCTACACCTTC; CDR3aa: CASGGQGNYGYTF
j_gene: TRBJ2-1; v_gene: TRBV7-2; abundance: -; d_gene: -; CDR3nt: TGTGCCAGCAGCTTAGCTGGTGGCGGCATCTCCTACAATGAGCAGTTCTTC; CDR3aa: CASSLAGGGISYNEQFF
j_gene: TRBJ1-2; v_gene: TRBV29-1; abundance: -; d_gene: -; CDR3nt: TGCAGCGTTCAATCGCCGGGTACTAACTATGGCTACACCTTC; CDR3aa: CSVQSPGTNYGYTF
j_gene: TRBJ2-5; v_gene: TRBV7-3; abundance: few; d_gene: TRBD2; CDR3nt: TGTGCCAGCAGCCCAGGGCTAGCGGGGGGGCTGATGGAGACCCAGTACTTC; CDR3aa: CASSPGLAGGLMETQYF
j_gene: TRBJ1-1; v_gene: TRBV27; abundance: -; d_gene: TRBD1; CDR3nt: TGTGCCAGCAGCATTCTCGGACAGGCTACTGAAGCTTTCTTT; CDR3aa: CASSILGQATEAFF
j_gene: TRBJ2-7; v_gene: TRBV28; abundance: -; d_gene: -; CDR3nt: TGTGCCAGCAGTCACAACCTTTTGGGGCATGGCTACGAGCAGTACTTC; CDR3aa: CASSHNLLGHGYEQYF
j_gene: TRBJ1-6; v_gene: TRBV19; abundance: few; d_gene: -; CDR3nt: TGTGCCAGTAGTTTGGACGGGCTCCTTTCACCCCTCCACTTT; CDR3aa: CASSLDGLLSPLHF
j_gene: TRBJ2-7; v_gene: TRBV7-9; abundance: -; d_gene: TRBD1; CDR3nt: TGTGCCAGCAGCTTAGTCCTGGGACAGGGGAAAAACGAGCAGTACTTC; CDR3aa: CASSLVLGQGKNEQYF
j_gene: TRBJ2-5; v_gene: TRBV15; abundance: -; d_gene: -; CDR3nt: TGTGCCACCAGCAGTTTCCAGAGAATAGAGACCCAGTACTTC; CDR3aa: CATSSFQRIETQYF
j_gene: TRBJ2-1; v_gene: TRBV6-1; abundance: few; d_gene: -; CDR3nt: TGTGCCACTAATAGGGGGGGGCCGGGCAATGAGCAGTTCTTC; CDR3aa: CATNRGGPGNEQFF